These T cell receptor beta chains were read from a single sample in a study of blood T cell repertoires in COVID-19. The method was immunoSEQ multiplex PCR; TCRdb's version includes in-frame clones alone and lacks a portion of them. The sample comprises some 390,000 clones, about 89% of which are singletons, and under 3% rests with the top ten. Sequencing was done on a sample of peripheral blood. Receptor source: a woman aged 55-69 years with COVID-19, enrolled during active disease. Both conserved end residues are part of each CDR3. A D gene is named only where the DNA matches it firmly. Some rows mark clone size as missing; the rest say once, few, many or name a class of expanded clone.

clone_size	v_call	d_call	cdr3_length	j_call	cdr3_aa	cdr3_nt
.	TRBV7-3	.	12	TRBJ2-1	CASSSNRNEQFF	TGTGCCAGCAGCTCGAACAGGAATGAGCAGTTCTTC
few	TRBV14	.	14	TRBJ1-1	CASSQDYGNTEAFF	TGTGCCAGCAGCCAAGACTACGGGAACACTGAAGCTTTCTTT
once	TRBV7-9	TRBD2	14	TRBJ2-1	CASSRTSEWRGEFF	TGTGCCAGCAGCAGGACTAGCGAATGGCGTGGTGAGTTCTTC
.	TRBV5-1	TRBD1	16	TRBJ1-3	CASSEAGSQGGNTIYF	TGCGCCAGCAGCGAGGCCGGGTCACAGGGGGGAAACACCATATATTTT
.	TRBV5-5	.	13	TRBJ1-2	CASSTTVNYGYTF	TGTGCCAGCAGTACCACAGTTAACTATGGCTACACCTTC
.	TRBV27	TRBD2	18	TRBJ2-5	CASSSGRASGGAGETQYF	TGTGCCAGCAGTTCCGGGAGGGCTAGCGGGGGGGCTGGGGAGACCCAGTACTTC
.	TRBV10-3	.	17	TRBJ2-6	CAISEGGRISGANVLTF	TGTGCCATCAGTGAAGGCGGAAGGATCTCTGGGGCCAACGTCCTGACTTTC
.	TRBV12-5	.	14	TRBJ2-3	CASGFNGVADTQYF	TGTGCTAGTGGTTTCAACGGGGTTGCAGATACGCAGTATTTT
.	TRBV5-1	.	16	TRBJ2-2	CASSLVAKGNPGELFF	TGCGCCAGCAGCTTGGTAGCGAAAGGGAACCCCGGGGAGCTGTTTTTT
.	TRBV6-5	TRBD2	15	TRBJ2-5	CASSSISGDQETQYF	TGTGCCAGCAGTTCAATTAGCGGGGACCAAGAGACCCAGTACTTC
.	TRBV2	.	11	TRBJ1-2	CASSEQYGYTF	TGTGCCAGCAGTGAACAATATGGCTACACCTTC
.	TRBV19	.	13	TRBJ2-7	CASSWGPTYEQYF	TGTGCCAGTAGTTGGGGGCCTACCTACGAGCAGTACTTC
.	TRBV6-5	TRBD2	16	TRBJ2-7	CASSYSTGGPSYEQYF	TGTGCCAGCAGTTACTCGACGGGGGGTCCCTCCTACGAGCAGTACTTC
.	TRBV11-2	.	15	TRBJ2-7	CASSPGYRVGYEQYF	TGTGCCAGCAGCCCGGGGTACAGGGTAGGGTACGAGCAGTACTTC
once	TRBV3-1/TRBV3-2	TRBD2	15	TRBJ2-1	CASSQGGGSYNEQFF	TGTGCCAGCAGCCAAGGCGGGGGCTCCTACAATGAGCAGTTCTTC
.	TRBV3-1/TRBV3-2	TRBD2	16	TRBJ2-3	CASSLASGDFTDTQYF	TGTGCCAGCAGCCTAGCTAGCGGGGATTTCACAGATACGCAGTATTTT
few	TRBV7-9	TRBD2	20	TRBJ2-1	CASSTPRGLAGVLSYNEQFF	TGTGCCAGCAGCACACCCCGCGGGCTAGCGGGGGTCCTCTCCTACAATGAGCAGTTCTTC
once	TRBV18	.	15	TRBJ1-6	CASSPPAGGNSPLHF	TGTGCCAGCTCACCACCCGCGGGGGGAAATTCACCCCTCCACTTT
.	TRBV5-4	TRBD1	14	TRBJ1-5	CASSLQGARQPQHF	TGTGCCAGCAGCTTACAGGGGGCAAGGCAGCCCCAGCATTTT
.	TRBV30	TRBD1	13	TRBJ1-3	CAWSGTGGNTIYF	TGTGCCTGGAGTGGGACAGGGGGCAATACCATATATTTT
few	TRBV6-5	TRBD1	14	TRBJ1-6	CASSYRQGQSPLHF	TGTGCCAGCAGTTACCGACAGGGACAGTCACCCCTCCACTTT
.	TRBV19	TRBD1	13	TRBJ1-1	CASETGGITEAFF	TGTGCCAGTGAGACAGGGGGCATCACTGAAGCTTTCTTT
once	TRBV27	TRBD1	14	TRBJ2-5	CASSLGQRGETQYF	TGTGCCAGCAGCCTGGGACAGAGGGGTGAGACCCAGTACTTC
.	TRBV21-1	.	18	TRBJ2-1	CASSRTSGGLSSYNEQFF	TGTGCCAGCAGCAGGACTAGCGGGGGCCTGAGCTCCTACAATGAGCAGTTCTTC
.	TRBV28	.	12	TRBJ2-7	CASSLSGVEQYF	TGTGCCAGCAGTTTATCCGGGGTCGAGCAGTACTTC
.	TRBV27	.	17	TRBJ1-5	CASLIELQVGGGQPQHF	TGTGCCAGCCTAATAGAACTTCAGGTGGGTGGGGGGCAGCCCCAGCATTTT
few	TRBV5-1	TRBD1	13	TRBJ1-2	CASSPGTGEGYTF	TGCGCCAGCAGTCCCGGGACAGGGGAGGGCTACACCTTC
.	TRBV7-2	TRBD1	13	TRBJ1-1	CASSPRQGPEAFF	TGTGCCAGCAGCCCTAGACAGGGGCCTGAAGCTTTCTTT
.	TRBV24-1	.	17	TRBJ1-2	CATSDLRKVRRRLGYTF	TGTGCCACCAGTGATTTGCGGAAGGTCAGGCGACGGTTAGGCTACACCTTC
.	TRBV6-5	.	13	TRBJ2-5	CASSYPGQETQYF	TGTGCCAGCAGTTATCCGGGCCAAGAGACCCAGTACTTC
.	TRBV7-3	.	15	TRBJ2-1	CASSPRGPVGNEQFF	TGTGCCAGCAGCCCACGCGGTCCGGTTGGGAATGAGCAGTTCTTC
.	TRBV6-5	TRBD1	15	TRBJ1-1	CASSYSNRGWTEAFF	TGTGCCAGCAGTTACTCGAACAGGGGATGGACTGAAGCTTTCTTT
.	TRBV5-5	TRBD1	14	TRBJ1-2	CASNLGTGVNGYTF	TGTGCCAGCAACTTGGGGACAGGGGTAAATGGCTACACCTTC
.	TRBV6-2/TRBV6-3	.	15	TRBJ1-5	CASSLKQLSNQPQHF	TGTGCCAGCAGTTTAAAACAGCTTAGCAATCAGCCCCAGCATTTT
.	TRBV28	TRBD1	17	TRBJ1-2	CASSFPGTGGAFYGYTF	TGTGCCAGCAGTTTCCCCGGGACAGGGGGCGCATTCTATGGCTACACCTTC
.	TRBV5-1	TRBD2	15	TRBJ2-1	CASSLASGAYNEQFF	TGCGCCAGCAGCTTGGCAAGCGGGGCCTACAATGAGCAGTTCTTC
.	TRBV29-1	TRBD1	15	TRBJ2-7	CSVVGLGTGVYEQYF	TGCAGCGTTGTCGGGTTGGGGACAGGGGTCTACGAGCAGTACTTC
.	TRBV27	.	15	TRBJ2-3	CASRRRPTSTDTQYF	TGTGCCAGCCGTAGGAGACCCACTAGCACAGATACGCAGTATTTT
.	TRBV7-8	TRBD1	19	TRBJ2-6	CASSWTRSRGLSGANVLTF	TGTGCCAGCAGCTGGACCCGTAGCAGGGGGCTCTCTGGGGCCAACGTCCTGACTTTC
.	TRBV6-1	.	12	TRBJ2-1	CASSDPGNEQFF	TGTGCCAGCAGTGATCCGGGAAATGAGCAGTTCTTC
.	TRBV5-1	.	13	TRBJ1-2	CASSFRGAHGYTF	TGCGCCAGCAGTTTTCGGGGGGCGCATGGCTACACCTTC
.	TRBV19	TRBD1	15	TRBJ2-2	CASISGTGAPGELFF	TGTGCCAGTATATCCGGGACAGGGGCCCCCGGGGAGCTGTTTTTT
.	TRBV19	TRBD1	16	TRBJ1-4	CASSIDQTGSREKLFF	TGTGCCAGTAGTATAGATCAGACAGGGTCAAGAGAAAAACTGTTTTTT
.	TRBV11-3	.	15	TRBJ2-7	CASSLEGGEPYEQYF	TGTGCCAGCAGCTTAGAGGGCGGGGAGCCCTACGAGCAGTACTTC
.	TRBV5-4	TRBD2	16	TRBJ2-3	CASSPRGAPSTDTQYF	TGTGCCAGCAGCCCGCGGGGGGCTCCTAGCACAGATACGCAGTATTTT
.	TRBV18	.	15	TRBJ1-1	CASSPRAEVNTEAFF	TGTGCCAGCTCACCACGGGCGGAGGTGAACACTGAAGCTTTCTTT
.	TRBV7-6	TRBD1	18	TRBJ1-3	CASSPRPGQGFSGNTIYF	TGTGCCAGCAGCCCGCGGCCGGGACAGGGATTTTCAGGAAACACCATATATTTT
.	TRBV10-2	.	10	TRBJ2-7	CASSNSEQYF	TGCGCCAGCAGTAATTCTGAGCAGTACTTC
once	TRBV7-9	.	14	TRBJ2-3	CASSSWGGGDTQYF	TGTGCCAGCAGCTCCTGGGGGGGCGGAGATACGCAGTATTTT
.	TRBV10-1	.	16	TRBJ2-5	CASLFDQGCGRETQYF	TGCGCCAGCCTCTTCGATCAGGGTTGTGGAAGAGAGACCCAGTACTTC
.	TRBV29-1	.	15	TRBJ1-3	CSAAEGVSSGNTIYF	TGCAGCGCTGCTGAAGGGGTCTCCTCTGGAAACACCATATATTTT
.	TRBV28	.	15	TRBJ1-5	CASSRGGESNQPQHF	TGTGCCAGCAGTAGGGGGGGAGAGAGCAATCAGCCCCAGCATTTT
.	TRBV9	.	14	TRBJ2-2	CASSVAQAGGELFF	TGTGCCAGCAGCGTAGCTCAAGCGGGCGGGGAGCTGTTTTTT
.	TRBV7-3	.	14	TRBJ2-3	CASSPGTHTDTQYF	TGTGCCAGCAGCCCGGGGACACACACAGATACGCAGTATTTT
.	TRBV18	TRBD1	13	TRBJ2-7	CASRGQGSYEQYF	TGTGCCAGCCGTGGACAGGGGAGCTACGAGCAGTACTTC
.	TRBV7-3	.	15	TRBJ2-7	CASSLTASSLYEQYF	TGTGCCAGCAGCTTAACAGCTAGCTCCCTCTACGAGCAGTACTTC
.	TRBV19	.	16	TRBJ2-1	CASSSPRGKTGNEQFF	TGTGCCAGTAGTTCCCCAAGGGGAAAGACGGGCAATGAGCAGTTCTTC
.	TRBV28	.	16	TRBJ2-2	CASSLPSRGYTGELFF	TGTGCCAGCAGTTTACCTAGTCGGGGGTACACCGGGGAGCTGTTTTTT
.	TRBV19	.	15	TRBJ1-1	CASSDGGRLGTEAFF	TGTGCCAGTAGTGACGGGGGGCGCTTAGGGACTGAAGCTTTCTTT